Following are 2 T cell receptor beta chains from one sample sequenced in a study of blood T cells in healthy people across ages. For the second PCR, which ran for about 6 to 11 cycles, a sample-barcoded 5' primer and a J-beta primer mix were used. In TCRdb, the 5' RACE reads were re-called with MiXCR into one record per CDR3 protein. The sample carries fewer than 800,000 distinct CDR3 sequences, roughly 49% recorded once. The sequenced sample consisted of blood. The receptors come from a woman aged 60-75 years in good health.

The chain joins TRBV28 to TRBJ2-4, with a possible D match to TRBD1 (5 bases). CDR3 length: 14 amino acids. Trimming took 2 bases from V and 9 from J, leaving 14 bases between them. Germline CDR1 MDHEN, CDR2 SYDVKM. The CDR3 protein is CASSLSLGQSIQYF. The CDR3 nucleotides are TGTGCCAGCAGTTTAAGTTTGGGGCAGAGCATTCAGTACTTC.

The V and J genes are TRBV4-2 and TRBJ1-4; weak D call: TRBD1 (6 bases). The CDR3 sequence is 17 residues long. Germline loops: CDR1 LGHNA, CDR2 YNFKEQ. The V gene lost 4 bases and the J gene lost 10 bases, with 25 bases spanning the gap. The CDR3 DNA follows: TGTGCCAGCAGCCCAGAAATACAGGGTTTAAGTAGTGGAAAACTGTTTTTT. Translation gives CASSPEIQGLSSGKLFF.